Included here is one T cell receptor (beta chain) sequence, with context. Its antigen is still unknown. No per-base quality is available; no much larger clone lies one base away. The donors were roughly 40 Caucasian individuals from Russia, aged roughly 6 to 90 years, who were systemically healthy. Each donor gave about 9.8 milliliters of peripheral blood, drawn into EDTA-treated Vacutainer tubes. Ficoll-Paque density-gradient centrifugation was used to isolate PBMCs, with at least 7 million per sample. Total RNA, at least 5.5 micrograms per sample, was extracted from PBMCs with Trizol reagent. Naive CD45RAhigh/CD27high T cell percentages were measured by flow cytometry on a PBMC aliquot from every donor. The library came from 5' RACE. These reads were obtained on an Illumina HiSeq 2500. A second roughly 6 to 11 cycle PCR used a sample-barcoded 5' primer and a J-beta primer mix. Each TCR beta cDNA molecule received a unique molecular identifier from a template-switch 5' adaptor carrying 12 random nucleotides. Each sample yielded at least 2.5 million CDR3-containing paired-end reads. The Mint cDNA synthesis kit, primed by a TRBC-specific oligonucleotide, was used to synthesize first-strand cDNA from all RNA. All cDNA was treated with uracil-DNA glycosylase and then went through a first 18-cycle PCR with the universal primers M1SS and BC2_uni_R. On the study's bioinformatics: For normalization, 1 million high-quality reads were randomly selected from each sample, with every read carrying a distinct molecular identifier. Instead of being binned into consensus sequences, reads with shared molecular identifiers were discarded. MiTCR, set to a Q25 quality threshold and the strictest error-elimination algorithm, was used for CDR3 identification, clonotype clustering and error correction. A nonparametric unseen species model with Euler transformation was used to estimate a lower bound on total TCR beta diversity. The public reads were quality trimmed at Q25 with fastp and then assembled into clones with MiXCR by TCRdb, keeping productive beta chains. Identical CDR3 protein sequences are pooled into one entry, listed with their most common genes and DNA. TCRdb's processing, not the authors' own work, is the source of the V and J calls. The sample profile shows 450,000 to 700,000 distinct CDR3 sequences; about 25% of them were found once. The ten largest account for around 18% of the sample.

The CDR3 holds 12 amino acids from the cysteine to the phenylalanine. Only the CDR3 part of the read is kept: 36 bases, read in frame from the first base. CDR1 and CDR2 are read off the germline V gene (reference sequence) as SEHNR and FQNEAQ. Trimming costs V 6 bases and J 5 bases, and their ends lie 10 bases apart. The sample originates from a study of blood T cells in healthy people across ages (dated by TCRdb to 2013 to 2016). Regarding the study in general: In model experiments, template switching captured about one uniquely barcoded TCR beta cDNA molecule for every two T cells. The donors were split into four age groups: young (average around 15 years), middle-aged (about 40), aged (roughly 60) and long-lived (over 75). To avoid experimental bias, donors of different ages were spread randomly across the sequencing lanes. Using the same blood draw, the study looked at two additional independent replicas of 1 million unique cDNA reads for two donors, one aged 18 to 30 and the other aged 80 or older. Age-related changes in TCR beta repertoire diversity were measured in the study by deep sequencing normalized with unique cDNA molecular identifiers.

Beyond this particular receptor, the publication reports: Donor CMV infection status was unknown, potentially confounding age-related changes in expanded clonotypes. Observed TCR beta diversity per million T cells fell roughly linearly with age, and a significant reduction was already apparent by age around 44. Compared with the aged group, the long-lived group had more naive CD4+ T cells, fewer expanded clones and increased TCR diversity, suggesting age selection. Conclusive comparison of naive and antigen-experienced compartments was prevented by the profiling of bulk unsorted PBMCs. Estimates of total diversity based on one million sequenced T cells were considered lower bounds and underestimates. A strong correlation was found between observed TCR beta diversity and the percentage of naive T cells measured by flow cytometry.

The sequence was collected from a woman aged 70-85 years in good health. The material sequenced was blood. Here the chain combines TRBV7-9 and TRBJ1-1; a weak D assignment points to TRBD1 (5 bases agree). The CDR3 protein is CASRLGQTEAFF. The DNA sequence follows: TGTGCCAGCAGACTCGGACAAACTGAAGCTTTCTTT. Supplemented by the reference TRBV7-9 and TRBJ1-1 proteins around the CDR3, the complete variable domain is DTGVSQNPRHKITKRGQNVTFRCDPISEHNRLYWYRQTLGQGPEFLTYFQNEAQLEKSRLLSDRFSAERPKGSFSTLEIQRTEQGDSAMYLCASRLGQTEAFFGQGTRLTVV.